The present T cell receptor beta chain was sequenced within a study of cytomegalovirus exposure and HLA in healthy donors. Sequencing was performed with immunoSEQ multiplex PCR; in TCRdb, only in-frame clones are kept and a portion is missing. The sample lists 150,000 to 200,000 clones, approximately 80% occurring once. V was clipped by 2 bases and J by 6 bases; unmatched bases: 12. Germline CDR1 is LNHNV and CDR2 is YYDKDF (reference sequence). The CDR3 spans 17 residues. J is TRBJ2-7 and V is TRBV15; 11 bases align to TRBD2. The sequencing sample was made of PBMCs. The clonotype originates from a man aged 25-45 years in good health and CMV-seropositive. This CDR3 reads CATSRLTSGVSGREQYF. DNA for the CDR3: TGTGCCACCAGCAGATTGACTAGCGGGGTCTCCGGTCGCGAGCAGTACTTC.